The 8 T cell receptor beta chains reported below all come from one sample, sequenced in a study of cytomegalovirus exposure and HLA in healthy donors (dated by TCRdb to 2016 to 2017). Library preparation used the immunoSEQ multiplex PCR assay. For the multiplex PCR, a mixture combining 60 forward primers for TCR Vbeta segments and 13 reverse primers for TCR Jbeta segments was used. The clones in this table, taken by TCRdb from immuneACCESS, are in-frame only. Not every clone is retained; where verified, under half of the shortfall comes from an unresolved V gene, and the cause of the rest is unknown. The sample table shows approximately 150,000 clones, and about 72% are seen once. Roughly 3.6% of the sample lies in the top ten. Sequences were obtained from PBMCs. These receptors all stem from a man aged 25 to 45 in good health and CMV-seropositive.

This clone was observed once. The V call is TRBV5-1, the J call TRBJ1-6, with 10 positions matching TRBD1. The ends lost 5 bases at V and 5 bases at J; junction bases unmatched: 7. Germline V CDR1 and CDR2: SGHRS, YFSETQ. This CDR3 has 16 residues. CDR3 loop: CASRTGTGEDNSPLHF. The CDR3 DNA reads as TGCGCCAGCAGAACAGGGACAGGGGAGGATAATTCACCCCTCCACTTT.

The chain uses TRBV25-1 and TRBJ2-3, with 8 bases aligning to TRBD2. The CDR3 contains 15 residues. CDR1 and CDR2 (germline): MGHDK, SYGVNS. J gave up 5 bases and V 4 bases, and 8 bases lay outside the gene matches. CDR3 bases: TGTGCCAGCAGTGTGACGGGGGGGCCGGGAGATACGCAGTATTTT. It specifies CASSVTGGPGDTQYF.

J is TRBJ1-3 and V is TRBV11-2, with unresolved D. CDR1 and CDR2 from the germline V gene are SGHAT and FQNNGV. V was shortened by 3 bases and J by 0 bases, with 6 bases between the two germline ends. The CDR3 is made up of 14 amino acids. This CDR3 reads CASSFHSSGNTIYF. DNA for the CDR3: TGTGCCAGCAGCTTCCACAGCTCTGGAAACACCATATATTTT.

The chain combines TRBV4-3 with TRBJ2-7; TRBD1 is a possible D gene (6 bases). CDR1 and CDR2 (germline): LGHNA, YSLEER. The CDR3 covers 16 residues. The V end was cut by 0 bases, the J end by 1 base, with 13 bases between. The CDR3 DNA is TGCGCCAGCAGCCAAGATATCCGGACAGAATCCTACGAGCAGTACTTC. This encodes CASSQDIRTESYEQYF.

The V gene is TRBV27, the J gene TRBJ1-4; D remains ambiguous. Between the trimmed V and J ends, which lost 5 bases and 0 bases, there was a span of 13 bases. CDR3 length: 16 residues. In germline, CDR1 is MNHEY, CDR2 SMNVEV (reference sequence). CDR3 bases: TGTGCCAGCAGTAAGATTGACTCCCCAACTAATGAAAAACTGTTTTTT. Translating it yields CASSKIDSPTNEKLFF.

This chain joins TRBV27 and TRBJ2-1, with 8 bases fitting TRBD1. The CDR3 totals 15 residues. Germline V CDR1 and CDR2: MNHEY, SMNVEV (reference sequence). V dropped 6 bases and J dropped 6; count of bases not matched to a gene: 10. This chain's CDR3 is CASRLRTGFSNEQFF. CDR3 nucleotides: TGTGCCAGCAGGCTAAGGACAGGGTTCTCCAATGAGCAGTTCTTC.

J is TRBJ2-5 and V is TRBV19, with TRBD1 matching over 8 bases. CDR3 length: 15 residues. Germline V CDR1 and CDR2: LNHDA, SQIVND (reference sequence). V dropped 7 bases and J dropped 5; count of bases not matched to a gene: 12. The CDR3 nucleotides read TGTGCCAGTACCAGGACAGGGACTGTCGGCGAGACCCAGTACTTC. This translates into CASTRTGTVGETQYF.

V is TRBV19 and J is TRBJ1-1, with D tentatively TRBD1 (6 bases). This CDR3 contains 13 residues. The V and J ends lost 5 bases and 5 bases respectively, with 12 bases between them. Germline V gene lookup returns CDR1 LNHDA and CDR2 SQIVND (reference sequence). CDR3 in amino acids: CASSQTGLTEAFF. CDR3 nucleotides: TGTGCCAGTAGTCAAACAGGGTTGACTGAAGCTTTCTTT.